A selection of T cell receptor beta chains follows, all from one sample in a study of response to subunit inactivated influenza vaccine. TCRdb used MiXCR to reprocess the RT-PCR reads, holding one entry per CDR3 protein. The table lists just over 300,000 distinct CDR3 sequences, roughly 22% of them singletons, with 9.5% to 13% in the top ten. The sample was PBMCs from blood, taken 21 months after vaccination. The receptors were gathered from a man aged 50-75 years who received an inactivated influenza vaccine. Both conserved end residues are part of each CDR3. The order of the fields is CDR3 length, J gene, D gene, clone size, V gene, CDR3 protein, CDR3 DNA. D genes are given only for firm matches. Clone size is stated in some rows and not others, as once, few, many or a class when expanded.

len: 15
j_gene: TRBJ1-5
d_gene: -
abundance: few
v_gene: TRBV6-1
CDR3aa: CASSRFGTTNQPQHF
CDR3nt: TGTGCCAGCAGTAGGTTTGGGACAACGAATCAGCCCCAGCATTTT

len: 14
j_gene: TRBJ1-1
d_gene: -
abundance: many
v_gene: TRBV27
CDR3aa: CASSSRQWNTEAFF
CDR3nt: TGTGCCAGCAGTTCCAGGCAATGGAACACTGAAGCTTTCTTT

len: 14
j_gene: TRBJ1-6
d_gene: TRBD1
abundance: -
v_gene: TRBV9
CDR3aa: CASSGTGNNSPLHF
CDR3nt: TGTGCCAGCAGCGGGACAGGGAATAATTCACCCCTCCACTTT

len: 14
j_gene: TRBJ1-5
d_gene: TRBD1
abundance: few
v_gene: TRBV29-1
CDR3aa: CSVAGTDPNQPQHF
CDR3nt: TGCAGCGTCGCAGGGACAGACCCTAATCAGCCCCAGCATTTT

len: 15
j_gene: TRBJ1-1
d_gene: TRBD1
abundance: -
v_gene: TRBV5-1
CDR3aa: CASSTPDRVNTEAFF
CDR3nt: TGCGCCAGCAGTACCCCAGACAGGGTGAACACTGAAGCTTTCTTT

len: 17
j_gene: TRBJ2-7
d_gene: TRBD2
abundance: -
v_gene: TRBV20-1
CDR3aa: CSAQGLAGGTSSYEQYF
CDR3nt: TGCAGTGCCCAGGGACTAGCGGGAGGGACTAGCTCCTACGAGCAGTACTTC

len: 17
j_gene: TRBJ2-2
d_gene: -
abundance: -
v_gene: TRBV11-2
CDR3aa: CASSLEVVESNTGELFF
CDR3nt: TGTGCCAGCAGCTTAGAGGTTGTGGAGTCGAACACCGGGGAGCTGTTTTTT

len: 12
j_gene: TRBJ2-1
d_gene: TRBD2
abundance: -
v_gene: TRBV11-2
CDR3aa: CASSPSGGEQFF
CDR3nt: TGTGCCAGCAGCCCTAGCGGGGGTGAGCAGTTCTTC

len: 14
j_gene: TRBJ1-6
d_gene: TRBD1
abundance: few
v_gene: TRBV18
CDR3aa: CASSPLDRDSPLHF
CDR3nt: TGTGCCAGCTCACCATTGGACAGGGACTCACCCCTCCACTTT

len: 15
j_gene: TRBJ1-2
d_gene: -
abundance: -
v_gene: TRBV29-1
CDR3aa: CSVDKTGRANYGYTF
CDR3nt: TGCAGCGTTGATAAGACAGGCAGGGCTAACTATGGCTACACCTTC

len: 17
j_gene: TRBJ2-7
d_gene: -
abundance: -
v_gene: TRBV5-6
CDR3aa: CASSLGIDRGSSYEQYF
CDR3nt: TGTGCCAGCAGCTTGGGGATCGACCGGGGCAGCTCCTACGAGCAGTACTTC

len: 16
j_gene: TRBJ1-6
d_gene: -
abundance: -
v_gene: TRBV7-2
CDR3aa: CASSLESYSYNSPLHF
CDR3nt: TGTGCCAGCAGCTTAGAATCGTACTCCTATAATTCACCCCTCCACTTT

len: 15
j_gene: TRBJ2-5
d_gene: TRBD1
abundance: -
v_gene: TRBV5-4
CDR3aa: CASSLTGAQRETQYF
CDR3nt: TGTGCCAGCAGCCTGACAGGGGCACAACGGGAGACCCAGTACTTC

len: 14
j_gene: TRBJ2-7
d_gene: -
abundance: -
v_gene: TRBV7-9
CDR3aa: CASSLATGRYEQYF
CDR3nt: TGTGCCAGCAGCTTAGCTACAGGGCGCTACGAGCAGTACTTC

len: 15
j_gene: TRBJ1-5
d_gene: TRBD1
abundance: few
v_gene: TRBV19
CDR3aa: CASRPGTGGDQPQHF
CDR3nt: TGTGCCAGTAGACCCGGGACAGGGGGCGATCAGCCCCAGCATTTT

len: 16
j_gene: TRBJ1-5
d_gene: -
abundance: few
v_gene: TRBV7-2
CDR3aa: CASSLEGQVNNQPQHF
CDR3nt: TGTGCCAGCAGCTTAGAGGGCCAAGTGAATAATCAGCCCCAGCATTTT

len: 14
j_gene: TRBJ1-2
d_gene: -
abundance: few
v_gene: TRBV28
CDR3aa: CASYSTTGGYGYTF
CDR3nt: TGTGCCAGCTACTCCACGACCGGCGGCTATGGCTACACCTTC

len: 16
j_gene: TRBJ1-5
d_gene: -
abundance: -
v_gene: TRBV27
CDR3aa: CASSRNGGNSNQPQHF
CDR3nt: TGTGCCAGCAGCCGGAACGGTGGTAATAGCAATCAGCCCCAGCATTTT

len: 14
j_gene: TRBJ1-6
d_gene: -
abundance: few
v_gene: TRBV2
CDR3aa: CASSGTPKASPLHF
CDR3nt: TGTGCCAGCAGTGGGACGCCCAAGGCGTCACCCCTCCACTTT

len: 15
j_gene: TRBJ2-7
d_gene: -
abundance: -
v_gene: TRBV3-1
CDR3aa: CASSHLGSGSYEQYF
CDR3nt: TGTGCCAGCAGCCACTTAGGTAGCGGCTCCTACGAGCAGTACTTC

len: 15
j_gene: TRBJ1-1
d_gene: -
abundance: many
v_gene: TRBV4-1
CDR3aa: CASSQVVSLNTEAFF
CDR3nt: TGCGCCAGCAGCCAAGTGGTCAGCCTGAACACTGAAGCTTTCTTT

len: 14
j_gene: TRBJ2-3
d_gene: -
abundance: -
v_gene: TRBV20-1
CDR3aa: CSAQSGTSTDTQYF
CDR3nt: TGCAGTGCCCAGTCCGGAACTAGCACAGATACGCAGTATTTT

len: 15
j_gene: TRBJ1-4
d_gene: -
abundance: many
v_gene: TRBV5-1
CDR3aa: CASSPGGATNEKLFF
CDR3nt: TGCGCCAGCAGCCCCGGGGGGGCCACTAATGAAAAACTGTTTTTT

len: 14
j_gene: TRBJ2-3
d_gene: -
abundance: -
v_gene: TRBV7-9
CDR3aa: CASSPGRITDTQYF
CDR3nt: TGTGCCAGCAGTCCGGGACGGATCACAGATACGCAGTATTTT

len: 14
j_gene: TRBJ1-4
d_gene: TRBD1
abundance: few
v_gene: TRBV29-1
CDR3aa: CSVHQGARGEKLFF
CDR3nt: TGCAGCGTTCATCAGGGGGCACGGGGGGAAAAACTGTTTTTT

len: 14
j_gene: TRBJ2-6
d_gene: -
abundance: -
v_gene: TRBV6-5
CDR3aa: CASSFSSGANVLTF
CDR3nt: TGTGCCAGCAGTTTTAGCTCTGGGGCCAACGTCCTGACTTTC

len: 13
j_gene: TRBJ1-1
d_gene: TRBD1
abundance: -
v_gene: TRBV28
CDR3aa: CASSPRGRGGAFF
CDR3nt: TGTGCCAGCAGTCCCAGGGGGCGAGGCGGTGCTTTCTTT

len: 13
j_gene: TRBJ2-3
d_gene: -
abundance: -
v_gene: TRBV6-1
CDR3aa: CASQRQHTDTQYF
CDR3nt: TGTGCCAGCCAGCGGCAGCACACAGATACGCAGTATTTT

len: 15
j_gene: TRBJ1-2
d_gene: -
abundance: few
v_gene: TRBV5-1
CDR3aa: CASSHQVGPVYGYTF
CDR3nt: TGCGCCAGCAGCCACCAGGTCGGACCGGTCTATGGCTACACCTTC

len: 14
j_gene: TRBJ1-5
d_gene: TRBD1
abundance: few
v_gene: TRBV29-1
CDR3aa: CSVSAGTGNQPQHF
CDR3nt: TGCAGCGTTTCTGCCGGGACAGGGAATCAGCCCCAGCATTTT

len: 16
j_gene: TRBJ2-2
d_gene: TRBD2
abundance: few
v_gene: TRBV12-3/TRBV12-4
CDR3aa: CASRTSGSANTGELFF
CDR3nt: TGTGCCAGCAGGACTAGCGGGAGTGCGAACACCGGGGAGCTGTTTTTT

len: 14
j_gene: TRBJ1-1
d_gene: -
abundance: few
v_gene: TRBV9
CDR3aa: CASSVGPGFTEAFF
CDR3nt: TGTGCCAGCAGCGTAGGTCCGGGGTTCACTGAAGCTTTCTTT

len: 15
j_gene: TRBJ1-3
d_gene: -
abundance: -
v_gene: TRBV12-3/TRBV12-4
CDR3aa: CASSPLRQAGDTIYF
CDR3nt: TGTGCCAGCAGCCCCTTAAGGCAGGCCGGGGACACCATATATTTT

len: 12
j_gene: TRBJ2-2
d_gene: -
abundance: few
v_gene: TRBV25-1
CDR3aa: CASSANTGELFF
CDR3nt: TGTGCCAGCAGTGCAAACACCGGGGAGCTGTTTTTT

len: 14
j_gene: TRBJ2-5
d_gene: TRBD2
abundance: -
v_gene: TRBV7-9
CDR3aa: CASSFGTSAETQYF
CDR3nt: TGTGCCAGCAGCTTTGGGACTAGCGCAGAGACCCAGTACTTC

len: 12
j_gene: TRBJ1-1
d_gene: -
abundance: many
v_gene: TRBV29-1
CDR3aa: CSVGGGGAEAFF
CDR3nt: TGCAGCGTTGGAGGGGGGGGAGCTGAAGCTTTCTTT

len: 13
j_gene: TRBJ1-2
d_gene: TRBD1
abundance: few
v_gene: TRBV7-8
CDR3aa: CASSMTGGGGYTF
CDR3nt: TGTGCCAGCAGCATGACAGGGGGCGGAGGCTACACCTTC

len: 14
j_gene: TRBJ1-6
d_gene: TRBD1
abundance: few
v_gene: TRBV5-1
CDR3aa: CASSPGTGQQPLHF
CDR3nt: TGCGCCAGCAGCCCCGGGACAGGGCAGCAACCCCTCCACTTT

len: 15
j_gene: TRBJ1-1
d_gene: TRBD1
abundance: many
v_gene: TRBV2
CDR3aa: CASSEYQGATTEAFF
CDR3nt: TGTGCCAGCAGTGAATATCAGGGGGCGACCACTGAAGCTTTCTTT

len: 15
j_gene: TRBJ1-2
d_gene: -
abundance: medium-sized
v_gene: TRBV19
CDR3aa: CASSHRFGQHYGYTF
CDR3nt: TGTGCCAGTAGTCACCGTTTTGGACAGCACTATGGCTACACCTTC

len: 17
j_gene: TRBJ2-7
d_gene: -
abundance: few
v_gene: TRBV7-2
CDR3aa: CASSLNPSRGPRNEQYF
CDR3nt: TGTGCCAGCAGCTTGAACCCCTCGCGGGGACCCCGAAACGAGCAGTACTTC